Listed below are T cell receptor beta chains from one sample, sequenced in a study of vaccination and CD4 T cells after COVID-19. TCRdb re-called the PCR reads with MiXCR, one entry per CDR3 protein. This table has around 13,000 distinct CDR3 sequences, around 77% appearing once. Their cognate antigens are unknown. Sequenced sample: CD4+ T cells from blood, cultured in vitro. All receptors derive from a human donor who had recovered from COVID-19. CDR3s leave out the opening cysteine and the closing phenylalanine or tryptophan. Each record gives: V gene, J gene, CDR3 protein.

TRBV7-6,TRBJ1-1,ASSLVPGGLSTEAF
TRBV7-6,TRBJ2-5,ASSLGAGVSETQY
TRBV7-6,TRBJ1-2,ASSARDPPYGYT
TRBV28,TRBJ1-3,ASLRTVYSGNTIY
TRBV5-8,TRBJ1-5,ASSLVSGGQPQH
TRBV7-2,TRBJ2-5,ASRPLQGAGPIQETQY
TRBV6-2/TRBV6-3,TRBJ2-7,ASSPGTIVWYEQY
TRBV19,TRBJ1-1,ASSERQGLNTEAF
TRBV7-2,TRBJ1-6,ASRADRGGTPLH
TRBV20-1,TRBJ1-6,SARQQAQNSPLH
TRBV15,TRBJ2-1,ATSRLGLGYNEQF
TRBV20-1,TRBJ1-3,SGSPGAGVDTIY
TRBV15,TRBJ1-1,ATSIRRGMLGTEAF
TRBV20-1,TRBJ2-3,SAGLTGGYYTQY
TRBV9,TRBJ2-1,ASSVYSAGTSRNEQF
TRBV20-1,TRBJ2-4,SAPGTLAKNIQY
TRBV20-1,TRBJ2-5,SASGGRWETQY
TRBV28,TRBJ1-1,GTKGIVWVKAF
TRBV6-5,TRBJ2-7,ASSYSISPTTSYEQY
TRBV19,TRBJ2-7,ASSIVGRSEQY
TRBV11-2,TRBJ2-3,ASSITRGPSTDTQY
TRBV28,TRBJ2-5,ASSLGGSGRAKTQY
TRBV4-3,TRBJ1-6,ASSQGGTGETESPLH
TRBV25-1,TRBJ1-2,ASSAGQIYGYT
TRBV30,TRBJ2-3,AWTRTGLGDTQY
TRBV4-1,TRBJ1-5,ASSQGPLSNQPQH
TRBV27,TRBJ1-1,ASSLSRGGTEAF
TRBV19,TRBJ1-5,ASGSGFSNQPQH
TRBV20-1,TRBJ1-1,SVGQGGNTEAF
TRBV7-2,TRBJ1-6,ASSSRAGHNSPLH
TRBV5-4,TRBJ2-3,ASSLAGGGVNTQY
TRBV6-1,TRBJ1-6,ASSAGPYNSPLH
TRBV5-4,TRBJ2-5,ASSLLVGSQETQY
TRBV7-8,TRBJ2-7,ASSLAVRRAPGMEQY
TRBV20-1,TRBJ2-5,SAPGPIRGRRETQY
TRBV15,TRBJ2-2,ATSRGTINTGELF
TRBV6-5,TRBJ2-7,ASSYSPPGQGFYEQY
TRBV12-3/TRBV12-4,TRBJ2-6,ASSTDWAGANVLT
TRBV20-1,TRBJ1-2,SAPEDLSSYGYT
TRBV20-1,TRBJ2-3,SAEAGGAGGGGTNTQY
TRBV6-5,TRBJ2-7,ASSWDYEQY
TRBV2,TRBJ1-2,ASSPDRTGINYGYT
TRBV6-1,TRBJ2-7,ASSRTGPYEQY
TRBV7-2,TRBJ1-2,ASSEIKTGHYGYT
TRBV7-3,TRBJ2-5,ASRRLAGETQY
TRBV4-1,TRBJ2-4,ASSQPLAEVAKNIQY
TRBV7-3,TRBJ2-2,ASSSSGYTGELF
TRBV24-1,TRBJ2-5,ATSASPVQETQY
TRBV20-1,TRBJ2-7,SAPPHHEQY
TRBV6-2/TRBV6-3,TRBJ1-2,ASSWTGQVEGYT
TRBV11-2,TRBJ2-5,ASSSFEGEETQY
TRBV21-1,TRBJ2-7,ASSKARETETYEQY
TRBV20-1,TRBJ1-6,SARDQRLGNSPLH
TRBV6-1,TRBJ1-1,ASSRPDRGAAF
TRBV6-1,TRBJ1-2,ASSPGERVMRYT
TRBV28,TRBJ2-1,ASAGLYNEQF
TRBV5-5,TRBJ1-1,ASGGIVNTEAF
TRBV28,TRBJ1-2,ASNPMDRVNYGYT
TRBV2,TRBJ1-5,ASSEITGNQPQH